This T cell receptor beta chain was found in a study of T cell responses to AZD1222 COVID-19 vaccine (dated by TCRdb to about 2021). Some background on the complete study: TCR sequencing covered fewer than 250 trial participants: 200 to 220 given two doses of AZD1222 and 26 given two doses of MenACWY control vaccine. Trial participants were enrolled by age into 18-55, 56-69 and 70-plus year subgroups, with about 150, 28 and 57 TCR-sequenced participants respectively. Broad study findings and their caveats: The 56-69-year group was small, and its depth increase did not reach significance, likely because of low power. Vaccine-associated CD4 TCRs spanned the whole spike protein, with dominant responses in regions 160-218 and 743-854. Participants were mostly white British, with more females than males. The authors suggested clonal diversity may have been underestimated. Nearly half of unique spike-specific TCRs reportedly recognized epitopes outside regions mutated in the B.1.351 and B.1.1.7 variants. After two AZD1222 doses, spike-specific TCR breadth and depth were significantly higher than at day 0 and than in MenACWY recipients. Conclusions about previously exposed vaccinees were limited because only six AZD1222 recipients were SARS-CoV-2 seropositive at baseline. Because no day 14 peak-response samples were available, repertoires were characterized only after the peak T cell response.

This clone occurred a few times. The clone's antigen remains unknown. No clone much larger than this one lies a single base away; base qualities are absent. The CDR3 regions of human TCRbeta chains were analyzed by immunosequencing. The original pipeline was this. TCRs in the repertoires were matched against a reference library of SARS-CoV-2-specific TCRs that had been generated with the MIRA antigen-specificity platform. Breadth meant the fraction of unique TCRs that were SARS-CoV-2-associated, whereas depth meant the fraction of total T cells that were SARS-CoV-2-associated. Using the MIRA data, each spike-specific TCR was mapped to the spike region that the TCR reacts to and placed in a CD4 or CD8 class. Log10-transformed breadth and depth values were compared by one-way ANOVA with Sidak's multiple comparisons tests. In its TCRdb copy, this immuneACCESS table keeps in-frame sequences only and misses some clones. Where compared with another copy, unresolved V genes explain less than half of these, and the others have no known cause. V and J calls and clone size follow that table, whereas D and trimming were derived from the DNA. The sample table records about 150,000 clones; 85% to 90% of these occur just once. About a tenth of the sample lies in the top ten.

V lost 4 bases and J lost 5 bases; the stretch between them is 16 bases long. The CDR3 holds 15 amino acids from the cysteine to the phenylalanine. The retained sequence is limited to the CDR3, 45 bases, with the frame set at the first base. CDR1 SGHTS and CDR2 YDEGEE are derived from the germline V gene. Sample time point, as interpreted from the label and publication: about 28 days (+/-7) after the second vaccine dose. AZD1222 recipients with second doses at about 4 weeks or about 12 weeks were pooled, because spike-specific TCR depth and breadth did not differ between schedules. Samples from vaccinated people were obtained from the UK trials COV001 and COV002, which included a single-blind randomized controlled phase 2/3 trial of AZD1222 (ChAdOx1 nCoV-19) in healthy adults. For TCRbeta chain sequencing, PBMC samples from trial participants were taken at day 0 and at day 28 after the second dose.

Specimen: peripheral blood, collected 28 days after the second AZD1222 dose. This receptor was identified in an adult who received the AZD1222 COVID-19 vaccine. The chain joins TRBV5-8 to TRBJ1-5; possibly the D gene is TRBD1, per 5 matching bases. The nucleotide sequence reads as follows: TGTGCCAGCAGCAGAGGGGATCGGGGTGATCAGCCCCAGCATTTT. This encodes CASSRGDRGDQPQHF.